The next 15 T cell receptor beta chains were all read from a single sample in a study of identical twins. TCRdb analysed the 5' RACE reads with MiXCR anew, one entry per CDR3 protein. Of some 600,000 distinct CDR3 sequences listed, 7.1% were seen once; the top ten hold roughly 1.5%. The same specimen was also included in a second study, on yellow fever vaccine responses in identical twins.

The specimen sequenced was PBMCs. All receptors derive from a woman aged 18-30 years in good health.

J is TRBJ2-3 and V is TRBV3-1; D is uncertain. V was pared by 3 bases and J by 6 bases, with 10 bases between. CDR3 length: 13 amino acids. CDR1 is LGHDT and CDR2 is YNNKEL in the germline V gene (reference sequence). The DNA of the CDR3 is TGTGCCAGCAGCCATTCAGCCTCCGATACGCAGTATTTT. Protein product: CASSHSASDTQYF.

The table lists this clonotype with a few counts. This chain connects TRBV5-1 to TRBJ1-1; 10 bases align to TRBD1. The germline gives CDR1 SGHRS, CDR2 YFSETQ. The CDR3 consists of 16 residues. V lost 4 bases, J lost 3 bases, and 9 bases stayed unmatched. Written as DNA, the CDR3 is TGCGCCAGCAGCGGGGACAGGGGCGTAGGGTACACTGAAGCTTTCTTT. It is translated as CASSGDRGVGYTEAFF.

This clonotype occurred many times. This chain links TRBV4-2 with TRBJ2-2, with a tentative D call TRBD2 (6 bases). V dropped 4 bases and J dropped 3 bases, with 12 bases sitting between them. The CDR3 length is 15 residues. Germline-derived CDR1 and CDR2 are LGHNA and YNFKEQ. In nucleotides, the CDR3 is TGTGCCAGCAGCCCGGGGGTCCGGTACACCGGGGAGCTGTTTTTT. This gives the protein CASSPGVRYTGELFF.

Ten or more counts support this clonotype. This chain joins TRBV20-1 and TRBJ2-5; 10 positions agree with TRBD2. The length of the CDR3 is 16 residues. Germline V gene data show CDR1 as DFQATT and CDR2 as SNEGSKA (reference sequence). The V and J ends lost 0 bases and 1 base, in that order; junction bases with no gene match: 5. CDR3 DNA: TGCAGTGCTAGAGATTTGAGCGGGGGGGCCCAAGAGACCCAGTACTTC. The encoded protein is CSARDLSGGAQETQYF.

In its sample, this clonotype was seen a few times. This chain joins TRBV10-3 and TRBJ2-7; TRBD1 matches 7 bases. This CDR3 is built from 15 residues. Looked up from germline, CDR1 is ENHRY and CDR2 is SYGVKD. J gave up 4 bases and V 7 bases, and 13 bases lay outside the gene matches. The CDR3 sequence: CAIKFSQGVEYEQYF. The CDR3, as DNA: TGTGCCATCAAGTTTAGTCAGGGGGTGGAGTACGAGCAGTACTTC.

The genes are TRBV7-9 and TRBJ2-1; TRBD1 agrees at 10 bases. CDR1 SEHNR and CDR2 FQNEAQ come from the germline V gene (reference sequence). The CDR3 spans 14 residues. V gave up 5 bases and J gave up 10 bases; unmatched junction bases: 8. CDR3: CASSLGQGSSEQFF. The CDR3 nucleotides are TGTGCCAGCAGCCTGGGACAGGGGTCATCGGAGCAGTTCTTC. Using reference TRBV7-9 and TRBJ2-1 for the parts outside the CDR3, the full variable domain is DTGVSQNPRHKITKRGQNVTFRCDPISEHNRLYWYRQTLGQGPEFLTYFQNEAQLEKSRLLSDRFSAERPKGSFSTLEIQRTEQGDSAMYLCASSLGQGSSEQFFGPGTRLTVL.

In its sample, this clonotype was seen many times. This chain uses TRBV25-1 with TRBJ1-1; D unresolved. Germline lookup yields CDR1 MGHDK and CDR2 SYGVNS. CDR3 length equals 12 residues. Between the trimmed V and J ends, which lost 2 bases and 3 bases, there was a span of 4 bases. The CDR3 bases are TGTGCCAGCAGTGAAGGGTACACTGAAGCTTTCTTT. Its protein product is CASSEGYTEAFF.

The J gene is TRBJ1-1, the V gene TRBV10-3; TRBD1 agrees at 10 bases. Germline V gene lookup returns CDR1 ENHRY and CDR2 SYGVKD. Losses at the gene ends were 6 bases for V and 5 bases for J; bases not matched to a gene: 9. The CDR3 loop spans 15 amino acids. CDR3 loop: CAIRRDRGAGTEAFF. The CDR3 DNA follows: TGTGCCATCAGACGGGACAGGGGCGCGGGGACTGAAGCTTTCTTT.

On this clonotype: This sequence may be a read error, since a much larger clone differs from it by one base. V and J are TRBV5-1 and TRBJ1-2, with a possible D match to TRBD1 (5 bases). Germline V gene sequence: CDR1 SGHRS, CDR2 YFSETQ. CDR3 length: 14 amino acids. Trimming removed 4 bases from V and 13 bases from J, with 23 bases in between. CDR3 DNA: TGCGCCAGCAGCGGAGGGAACAGGATAAGATCAAGCACCTTC. This gives the protein CASSGGNRIRSSTF.

This chain connects TRBV11-2 to TRBJ2-7, with D perhaps assigned TRBD1 or TRBD2 (5 bases each). The ends were cut back, 6 bases at V and 5 bases at J, with 14 bases in the middle. CDR1 SGHAT and CDR2 FQNNGV come from the germline V gene. CDR3 size: 13 residues. DNA for the CDR3: TGTGCCAGCAGACCCCCGGGACGAAACGAGCAGTACTTC. Translating gives CASRPPGRNEQYF.

This clonotype has a count of ten or more. Its ends do not fully match the called genes, so a read error is possible. The V gene is TRBV28, the J gene TRBJ1-5, with TRBD1 matching over 11 bases. The germline V gene encodes CDR1 MDHEN and CDR2 SYDVKM. The CDR3 totals 15 residues. The DNA of the CDR3 is TGTGCCAGCGGGACAGGGGGACTTAGCGATCAGCCCCAGCATTTT. Its translation: CASGTGGLSDQPQHF.

The genes are TRBV20-1 and TRBJ2-1; D is unresolved. This CDR3 comprises 16 residues. The V end was cut by 3 bases, the J end by 0 bases, with 15 bases between. The V gene's germline CDR1 is DFQATT and CDR2 SNEGSKA (reference sequence). The CDR3 spells CSASRYGGSSYNEQFF. The CDR3 DNA follows: TGCAGTGCTAGTCGTTACGGCGGAAGCTCCTACAATGAGCAGTTCTTC.

This clonotype was counted ten times or more. The chain couples TRBV28 to TRBJ2-3; 8 nucleotides line up with TRBD2. There are 15 residues in the CDR3. Looked up from germline, CDR1 is MDHEN and CDR2 is SYDVKM. J gave up 1 base and V 0 bases, and 0 bases lay outside the gene matches. This CDR3 reads CASSLWRGGTDTQYF. Here the CDR3 DNA reads TGTGCCAGCAGTTTATGGCGGGGGGGCACAGATACGCAGTATTTT.

This clonotype was picked up many times. V is TRBV5-1 and J is TRBJ1-2; TRBD1 might be the D (6 bases). Germline V gene sequence: CDR1 SGHRS, CDR2 YFSETQ. V gave up 6 bases and J gave up 2 bases, with 17 bases separating them. This CDR3 spans 15 amino acids. CDR3 sequence: CASTREGGQNYGYTF. The CDR3 nucleotides read TGCGCCAGCACCCGGGAGGGGGGCCAAAACTATGGCTACACCTTC. Looking up the rest from reference TRBV5-1 and TRBJ1-2 gives the full variable domain: KAGVTQTPRYLIKTRGQQVTLSCSPISGHRSVSWYQQTPGQGLQFLFEYFSETQRNKGNFPGRFSGRQFSNSRSEMNVSTLELGDSALYLCASTREGGQNYGYTFGSGTRLTVV.

The genes are TRBV10-3 and TRBJ2-5; a possible D gene is TRBD1 (5 bases). Germline V CDR1 and CDR2: ENHRY, SYGVKD. The CDR3 loop spans 13 amino acids. V was pared by 3 bases and J by 4 bases, with 9 bases between. The CDR3: CAISDRVRETQYF. Written as DNA, the CDR3 is TGTGCCATCAGTGACAGGGTTCGAGAGACCCAGTACTTC.